This record covers a single T cell receptor (beta chain). This specimen comes from a study of T cell changes during pregnancy in multiple sclerosis. The germline CDR1 and CDR2 sequences are SGHVS and FQNEAQ. The length of the CDR3 is 14 residues. With 4 bases removed from V and 0 bases from J, the gap between germline ends came to 7 bases. Sequenced by immunoSEQ multiplex PCR; TCRdb stores in-frame clones only, minus some. The sample lists about 75,000 clones; 94% were seen once. The source was CD4+ T cells from peripheral blood mononuclear cells, collected after pregnancy. This clonotype was sampled from a female donor with multiple sclerosis, enrolled in a pregnancy study. The chain is built from TRBV7-8 and TRBJ1-5; D is ambiguous. The CDR3 sequence: CASSSAYSNQPQHF. DNA of the CDR3: TGTGCCAGCAGCTCAGCGTATAGCAATCAGCCCCAGCATTTT.